This T cell receptor (beta chain) was retrieved from a study of blood T cell repertoires in COVID-19. Across the study: The samples span acute and convalescent COVID-19 from the United States, Italy and Spain. PBMCs, B-cell-depleted T cells, or T cells provided the cDNA or gDNA that made up the material.

Losses at the gene ends were 5 bases for V and 5 bases for J; bases not matched to a gene: 10. The CDR3 covers 14 residues. Looked up from germline, CDR1 is SGHDT and CDR2 is YYEEEE. Under the authors' procedure: By means of reference gene primer amplification, nucleated cell counts were estimated. Some clones are missing from TCRdb's copy, which holds only in-frame ones; the method was immunoSEQ multiplex PCR. The D gene and trimming were derived from the DNA, and the V and J assignments and clone size from that table. The sample shows 300,000 to 400,000 clones, roughly 85% of them seen only once. The V and J genes are TRBV5-6 and TRBJ2-7; 7 nucleotides agree with TRBD1. The material sequenced was peripheral blood. The sequence derives from a human donor in a cohort sampled during active COVID-19. CDR3 nucleotide sequence: TGTGCCAGCAGTCCCGGAAGGGGGCGGGACGAGCAGTACTTC. Amino acid sequence: CASSPGRGRDEQYF.